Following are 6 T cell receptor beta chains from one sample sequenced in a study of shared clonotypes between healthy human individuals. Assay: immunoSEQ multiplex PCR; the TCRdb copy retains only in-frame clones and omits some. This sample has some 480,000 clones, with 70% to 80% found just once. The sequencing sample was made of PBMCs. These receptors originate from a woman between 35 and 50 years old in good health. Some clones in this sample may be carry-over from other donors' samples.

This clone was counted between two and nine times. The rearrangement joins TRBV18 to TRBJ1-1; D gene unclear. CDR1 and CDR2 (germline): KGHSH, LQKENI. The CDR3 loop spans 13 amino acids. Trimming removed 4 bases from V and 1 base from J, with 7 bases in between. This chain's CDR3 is CASSRTQNTEAFF. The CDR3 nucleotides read TGTGCCAGCTCACGCACACAGAACACTGAAGCTTTCTTT. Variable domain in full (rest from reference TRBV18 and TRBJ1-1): NAGVMQNPRHLVRRRGQEARLRCSPMKGHSHVYWYRQLPEEGLKFMVYLQKENIIDESGMPKERFSAEFPKEGPSILRIQQVVRGDSAAYFCASSRTQNTEAFFGQGTRLTVV.

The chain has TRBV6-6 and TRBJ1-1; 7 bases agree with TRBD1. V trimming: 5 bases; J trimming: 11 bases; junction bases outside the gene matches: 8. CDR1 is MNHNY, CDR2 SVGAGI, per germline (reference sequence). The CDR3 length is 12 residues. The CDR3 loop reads CASSKGGSKAFF. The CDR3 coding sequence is TGTGCCAGCAGTAAAGGGGGCAGCAAGGCTTTCTTT.

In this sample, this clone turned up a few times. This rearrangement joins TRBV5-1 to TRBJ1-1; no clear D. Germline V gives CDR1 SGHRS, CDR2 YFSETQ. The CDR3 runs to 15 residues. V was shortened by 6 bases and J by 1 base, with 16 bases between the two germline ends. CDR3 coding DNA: TGCGCCAGCACTTCGGGAGCAGCGGCGAACACTGAAGCTTTCTTT. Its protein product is CASTSGAAANTEAFF.

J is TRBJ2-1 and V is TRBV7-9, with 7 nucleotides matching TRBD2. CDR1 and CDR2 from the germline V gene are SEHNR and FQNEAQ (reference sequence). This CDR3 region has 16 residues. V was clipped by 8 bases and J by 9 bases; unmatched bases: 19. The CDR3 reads CASPSPGGRGRGEQFF. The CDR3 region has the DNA TGTGCCAGCCCCTCTCCGGGCGGGAGAGGTAGGGGTGAGCAGTTCTTC.

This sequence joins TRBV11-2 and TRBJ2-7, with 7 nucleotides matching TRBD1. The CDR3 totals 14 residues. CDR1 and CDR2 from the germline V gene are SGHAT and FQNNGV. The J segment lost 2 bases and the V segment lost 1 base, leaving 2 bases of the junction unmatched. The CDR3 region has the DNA TGTGCCAGCAGCTTAGTGGGACAGACCTACGAGCAGTACTTC. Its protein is CASSLVGQTYEQYF.

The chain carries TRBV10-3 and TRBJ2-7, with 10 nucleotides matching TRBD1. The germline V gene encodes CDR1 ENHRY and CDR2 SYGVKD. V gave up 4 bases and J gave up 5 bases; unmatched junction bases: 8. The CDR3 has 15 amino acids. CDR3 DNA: TGTGCCATCAGTGTGACCGGGACAGGGGTCCACGAGCAGTACTTC. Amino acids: CAISVTGTGVHEQYF.